This is a list of T cell receptor beta chains from one sample in a study of Ad26.COV2.S vaccination and SARS-CoV-2 variants. Repertoires were generated with immunoSEQ multiplex PCR, while TCRdb's copy carries only in-frame clones and drops some. The table lists 400,000 to 500,000 clones, roughly nine tenths of them singletons. The sequenced sample was peripheral blood, obtained in a trial of Ad26.COV2.S vaccine versus placebo. These receptors all come from a person aged 18-60 years who received the Ad26.COV2.S COVID-19 vaccine or a placebo. The CDR3 runs from the conserved cysteine through the conserved F or W. D genes are given only for firm matches. Clone size is given for some rows only: seen once, a few or many times, or a class if the clone is expanded.

J,D,size,V,DNA,CDR3
TRBJ2-5,TRBD2,-,TRBV7-2,TGTGCCAGCAGCTTAGCAGCGGGGCAAGAGACCCAGTACTTC,CASSLAAGQETQYF
TRBJ2-7,TRBD1,-,TRBV5-1,TGCGCCAGCAGCCCGCAGACAGGGCGGGTCTACGAGCAGTACTTC,CASSPQTGRVYEQYF
TRBJ2-5,TRBD2,once,TRBV7-8,TGTGCCAGCAACCGGCTCCGGGTTATGCTAGCGGGGGGCCAAGAGACCCAGTACTTC,CASNRLRVMLAGGQETQYF
TRBJ1-5,TRBD1,-,TRBV5-5,TGTGCCAGCAGCGGGGACAGTCGCAATCAGCCCCAGCATTTT,CASSGDSRNQPQHF
TRBJ1-1,-,once,TRBV18,TGTGCCAGTTTCGGCCAAATGAACACTGAAGCTTTCTTT,CASFGQMNTEAFF
TRBJ1-1,-,-,TRBV4-3,TGCGCCAGCAGCCAAGGGCCATTCAACACTGAAGCTTTCTTT,CASSQGPFNTEAFF
TRBJ1-2,TRBD1,-,TRBV19,TGTGCCAGTAGTGGAGACAGGGACCTCGGATATGGCTACACCTTC,CASSGDRDLGYGYTF
TRBJ1-1,-,-,TRBV18,TGTGCCAGCTCACCACCTAGAGGGAAAGCTTTCTTT,CASSPPRGKAFF
TRBJ2-3,-,-,TRBV7-2,TGTGCCAGCAGCTCAGACATAGATACGCAGTATTTT,CASSSDIDTQYF
TRBJ2-3,TRBD1,-,TRBV18,TGTGCCACCTCTCCGGGACAGGGGTTCCCAGATACGCAGTATTTT,CATSPGQGFPDTQYF
TRBJ2-1,-,few,TRBV11-3,TGTGCCAGCAGCTTCGGGGATGAGCAGTTCTTC,CASSFGDEQFF
TRBJ1-5,-,-,TRBV28,TGTGCCAGCAGTCACCCACATCTATTCAATCAGCCCCAGCATTTT,CASSHPHLFNQPQHF
TRBJ1-1,-,-,TRBV30,TGTGCCTGGAGTGTACGACAGGCAGCTTTCTTT,CAWSVRQAAFF
TRBJ1-6,-,-,TRBV19,TGTGCCAGTAGTACCACAGGGCATGACTCACCCCTCCACTTT,CASSTTGHDSPLHF
TRBJ2-1,-,-,TRBV5-6,TGTGCCAGCAGCTTGGCCCTTAGTGAGCAGTTCTTC,CASSLALSEQFF
TRBJ2-2,-,-,TRBV4-3,TGCGCCAGCAGCCAAGACGCGCAAGGCCGGGTCACCGGGGAGCTGTTTTTT,CASSQDAQGRVTGELFF
TRBJ2-2,-,-,TRBV5-1,TGCGCCAGCAGAAGAGGGTCCGGGAACGGGGAGCTGTTTTTT,CASRRGSGNGELFF
TRBJ2-1,TRBD2,-,TRBV15,TGTGCCACCAGCAGAGTCCTAGCGGGAGCGTCCTACAATGAGCAGTTCTTC,CATSRVLAGASYNEQFF
TRBJ1-1,-,-,TRBV5-6,TGTGCCAGCAGCTCCTCCGGGACGGGTAACACTGAAGCTTTCTTT,CASSSSGTGNTEAFF
TRBJ1-2,TRBD1,-,TRBV4-2,TGTGCCAGCAGCTTAGGGACAGGGCTGGGCTACACCTTC,CASSLGTGLGYTF
TRBJ1-6,-,-,TRBV7-2,TGTGCCAGCAGCTACCAGGGTAATTCACCCCTCCACTTT,CASSYQGNSPLHF
TRBJ2-1,-,once,TRBV5-4,TGTGCCAGCATCATTGCGGGCGCGGGGAATGAGCAGTTCTTC,CASIIAGAGNEQFF
TRBJ2-7,TRBD2,-,TRBV7-8,TGTGCCAGCAGCTTAAGGGGCGGCGCTAGCGGGGGGAGCTCCTACGAGCAGTACTTC,CASSLRGGASGGSSYEQYF
TRBJ2-3,-,-,TRBV7-2,TGTGCCAGCAGCCGGTTGGCGGTACCCGGCGCAGATACGCAGTATTTT,CASSRLAVPGADTQYF
TRBJ1-4,-,-,TRBV10-3,TGTGCCATCAGTGAGCCGACGGCCGGGGCAACTAATGAAAAACTGTTTTTT,CAISEPTAGATNEKLFF
TRBJ1-1,-,-,TRBV28,TGTGCCAGCAGTCCACTTGCCCCCGATTTCGGCTGGGGCACTGAAGCTTTCTTT,CASSPLAPDFGWGTEAFF
TRBJ2-2,TRBD1,-,TRBV7-6,TGTGCCAGCAGCTTAGCCCCAGCCGGGACAGCCTACACCGGGGAGCTGTTTTTT,CASSLAPAGTAYTGELFF
TRBJ2-1,TRBD2,once,TRBV18,TGTGCCAGCTCACCACCTAGCGGGGCCGGGGATGAGCAGTTCTTC,CASSPPSGAGDEQFF
TRBJ1-4,-,-,TRBV3-1/TRBV3-2,TGTGCCAGCAGCCCTCCGGGACTTGCTGAAAAACTGTTTTTT,CASSPPGLAEKLFF
TRBJ2-7,-,-,TRBV28,TGTGCCAGCAGTTTTGTTATCTACGAGCAGTACTTC,CASSFVIYEQYF
TRBJ2-1,-,many,TRBV27,TGTGCCAGCAGTTTTAGCCCGGACAATGAGCAGTTCTTC,CASSFSPDNEQFF
TRBJ2-7,-,-,TRBV12-3/TRBV12-4,TGTGCCAGCAGTGTCGGCGGGCTCGAGCAGTACTTC,CASSVGGLEQYF
TRBJ1-5,-,-,TRBV28,TGTGCCAGCAGTTTACAGGGAGGTCAGCCCCAGCATTTT,CASSLQGGQPQHF
TRBJ2-1,-,-,TRBV11-2,TGTGCCAGCAGCTTTCGGGCGGGACTCCTATCCAATGAGCAGTTCTTC,CASSFRAGLLSNEQFF
TRBJ1-1,TRBD1,-,TRBV7-2,TGTGCCAGCAGCTTACCACGGGACAGGACGATGCTGAACACTGAAGCTTTCTTT,CASSLPRDRTMLNTEAFF
TRBJ1-6,-,-,TRBV5-6,TGTGCCAGCACCAAGGGGCGGTTATTTAATTCACCCCTCCACTTT,CASTKGRLFNSPLHF
TRBJ2-5,-,-,TRBV11-1,TGTGCCAGCAGCCTCCGTGACCCAGCTAAAGAGGCCCAGTACTTC,CASSLRDPAKEAQYF
TRBJ2-5,-,once,TRBV2,TGTGCCAGCAGTTTGAATGGGCGAGAGACCCAGTACTTC,CASSLNGRETQYF
TRBJ1-5,TRBD1,-,TRBV5-4,TGTGCCAGCGAAATTGACAGGGGGGGCAATCAGCCCCAGCATTTT,CASEIDRGGNQPQHF
TRBJ2-1,TRBD2,once,TRBV6-5,TGTGCCAGCAGCGTAACTAGCGGGGGTGTAAATGAGCAGTTCTTC,CASSVTSGGVNEQFF
TRBJ1-3,-,-,TRBV2,TGTGCCAGCTGTTGGGACGGAAGCTCTGGAAACACCATATATTTT,CASCWDGSSGNTIYF
TRBJ2-5,-,-,TRBV2,TGTGCCAGCAGCCTCCTGTGGGAGACCCAGTACTTC,CASSLLWETQYF
TRBJ1-5,TRBD1,-,TRBV7-9,TGTGCCAGCAGCTTGGGGGACAGGGGGAATCAGCCCCAGCATTTT,CASSLGDRGNQPQHF
TRBJ2-7,-,-,TRBV5-5,TGTGCCTCTCGAGTCATTCCCGGTGGCTACGAGCAGTACTTC,CASRVIPGGYEQYF
TRBJ2-5,-,-,TRBV6-2/TRBV6-3,TGTGCCAGCAGTTACGGGACGCTCCAAGAGACCCAGTACTTC,CASSYGTLQETQYF
TRBJ2-1,-,-,TRBV28,TGTGCCAGCAGTTCCCCGTATGAGGGGAGGTACAATGAGCAGTTCTTC,CASSSPYEGRYNEQFF
TRBJ2-3,-,-,TRBV7-2,TGTGCCAGCAGCCCCCGCAGGGGCACAGATACGCAGTATTTT,CASSPRRGTDTQYF
TRBJ1-1,-,-,TRBV4-2,TGTGCCAGCAGCCAAGAAGGGCGCAGGAACACTGAAGCTTTCTTT,CASSQEGRRNTEAFF
TRBJ1-1,-,-,TRBV7-9,TGTGCCAGTGCAAGGGGCGGCAGCCGTGAAGCTTTCTTT,CASARGGSREAFF
TRBJ2-1,-,once,TRBV4-1,TGCGCCAGCAGCCAAGAGGGGACACCAGCCTACAATGAGCAGTTCTTC,CASSQEGTPAYNEQFF
TRBJ2-1,-,-,TRBV19,TGTGCCAGTAGAAAACTGAACCGGGCGGACAATGAGCAGTTCTTC,CASRKLNRADNEQFF
TRBJ1-3,TRBD1,-,TRBV25-1,TGTGCCAGCAGTGAAGCAGGGGGCATTGGAAACACCATATATTTT,CASSEAGGIGNTIYF
TRBJ2-7,TRBD2,-,TRBV10-2,TGCGCCAGCAGTGGAACCCTGACGGGAGGGCGGGCCTACGAGCAGTACTTC,CASSGTLTGGRAYEQYF